The rows below give T cell receptor beta chains drawn from one sample of a study of T cell changes during pregnancy in multiple sclerosis. The protocol was immunoSEQ multiplex PCR, while the TCRdb copy is restricted to in-frame clones and leaves out a portion. The data contain 40,000 to 60,000 clones, roughly 90% of them singletons. The sample in question was peripheral blood, obtained in the first trimester of pregnancy. The origin of the receptors is a female donor in good health, enrolled as a control in a pregnancy study. Both conserved end residues are trimmed from each CDR3.

TRBV27	14	TRBJ2-7	ASSSWGTGVTYEQY
TRBV4-3	14	TRBJ2-3	ASSEGGTSGTDTQY
TRBV7-3	13	TRBJ2-1	ASSATGTTYNEQF
TRBV5-6	13	TRBJ2-5	ASCDTTRSGETQY
TRBV5-1	14	TRBJ2-5	ASSLVAGGPFKTQY
TRBV5-6	13	TRBJ2-3	ASSLRKTSTDTQY
TRBV19	14	TRBJ2-6	ASSGQANSGANVLT
TRBV6-1	12	TRBJ2-1	ASSLRGGYNEQF
TRBV15	13	TRBJ1-4	ATSRGGGSLEKLF
TRBV2	12	TRBJ1-6	ASRGNEGGSPLH
TRBV5-4	13	TRBJ2-1	ASSLVPVGRNEQF
TRBV27	14	TRBJ1-2	ASSLSSPQGAAGYT
TRBV6-1	11	TRBJ1-2	ASSEGERGGYT
TRBV18	13	TRBJ2-7	ASSDGTSGTYEQY
TRBV5-1	12	TRBJ2-7	ASRTRPNSYEQY
TRBV5-4	12	TRBJ1-1	ASSENGQTPEAF
TRBV30	12	TRBJ1-2	AWSQSPGLKGYT
TRBV7-8	17	TRBJ2-5	ASSLLPTSGVSPQETQY
TRBV19	15	TRBJ2-2	ASSDPQGAGNTGELF
TRBV4-1	12	TRBJ1-2	ASSQDTTIYGYT
TRBV7-9	12	TRBJ2-7	ASSSDSSSLEQY
TRBV11-3	11	TRBJ2-1	ASSLVEGFEQF
TRBV7-6	14	TRBJ2-2	ASSFLAGELNGELF
TRBV5-5	13	TRBJ1-4	ASIPEGADNEKLF
TRBV9	13	TRBJ2-1	ASSVEGGAYNEQF
TRBV19	12	TRBJ1-1	ASSIDRRNTEAF
TRBV19	11	TRBJ2-7	ASSPQGPLGQY
TRBV5-4	12	TRBJ2-1	AAGREAVINEQF
TRBV6-5	14	TRBJ1-2	ASSYGQRGGVYGYT
TRBV6-1	13	TRBJ1-2	ASSVQPGQSYGYT
TRBV7-9	15	TRBJ2-3	ASSYKRPGGSTDTQY
TRBV7-7	14	TRBJ1-4	ASSPTRQATNEKLF
TRBV11-3	15	TRBJ2-5	ASSLGSASGGWETQY
TRBV2	11	TRBJ1-4	ASSGQTNEKLF
TRBV7-8	13	TRBJ2-7	ASSLRGGPSYEQY
TRBV11-3	12	TRBJ2-2	ASTDRGNTGELF
TRBV28	13	TRBJ2-5	ASRNKIEGKETQY
TRBV27	11	TRBJ1-5	ASSRTGNQPQH
TRBV18	12	TRBJ2-7	ASSPPLGFQGQY